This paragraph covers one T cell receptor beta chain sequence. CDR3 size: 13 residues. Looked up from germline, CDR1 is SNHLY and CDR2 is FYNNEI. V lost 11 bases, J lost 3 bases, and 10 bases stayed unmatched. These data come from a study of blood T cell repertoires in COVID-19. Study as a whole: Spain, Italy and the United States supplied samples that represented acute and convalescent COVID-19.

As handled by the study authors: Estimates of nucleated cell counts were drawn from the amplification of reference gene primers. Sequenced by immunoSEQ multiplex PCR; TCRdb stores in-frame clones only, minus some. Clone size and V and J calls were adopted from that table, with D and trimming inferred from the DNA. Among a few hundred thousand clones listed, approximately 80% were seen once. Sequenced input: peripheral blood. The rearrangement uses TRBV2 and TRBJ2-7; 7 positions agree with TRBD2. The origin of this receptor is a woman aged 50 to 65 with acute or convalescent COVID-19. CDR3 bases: TGTGCCCTTTCGGGGGGAGGAAACTACGAGCAGTACTTC. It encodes CALSGGGNYEQYF.